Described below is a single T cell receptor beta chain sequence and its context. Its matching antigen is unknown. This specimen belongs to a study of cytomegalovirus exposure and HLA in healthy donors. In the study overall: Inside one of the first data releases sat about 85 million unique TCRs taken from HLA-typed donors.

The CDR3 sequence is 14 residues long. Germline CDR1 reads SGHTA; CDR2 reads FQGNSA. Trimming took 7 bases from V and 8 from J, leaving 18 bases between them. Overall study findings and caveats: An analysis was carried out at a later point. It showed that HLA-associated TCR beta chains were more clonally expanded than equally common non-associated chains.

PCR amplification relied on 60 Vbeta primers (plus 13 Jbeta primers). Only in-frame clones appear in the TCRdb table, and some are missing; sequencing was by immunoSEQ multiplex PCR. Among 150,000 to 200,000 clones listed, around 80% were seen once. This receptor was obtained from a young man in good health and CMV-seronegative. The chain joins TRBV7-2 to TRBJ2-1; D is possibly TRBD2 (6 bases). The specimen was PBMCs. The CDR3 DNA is TGTGCCAGCAACCGGGACTGGGGGTTCGATGAGCAGTTCTTC. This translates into CASNRDWGFDEQFF.